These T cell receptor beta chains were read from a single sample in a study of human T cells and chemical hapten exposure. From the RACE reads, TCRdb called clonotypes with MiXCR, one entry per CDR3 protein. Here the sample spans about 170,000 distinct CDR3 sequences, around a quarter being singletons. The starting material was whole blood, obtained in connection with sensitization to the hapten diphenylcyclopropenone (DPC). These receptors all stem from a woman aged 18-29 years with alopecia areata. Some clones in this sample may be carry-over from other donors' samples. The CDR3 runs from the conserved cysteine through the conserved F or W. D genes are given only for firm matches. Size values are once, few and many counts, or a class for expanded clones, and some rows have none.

CDR3 protein: CSAGGWPNTGELFF
CDR3 DNA: TGCAGTGCTGGGGGGTGGCCGAACACCGGGGAGCTGTTTTTT
J gene: TRBJ2-2
V gene: TRBV20-1
clone size: few
D gene: -

CDR3 protein: CASSLRQAYGYTF
CDR3 DNA: TGTGCCAGCAGTTTACGGCAGGCGTATGGCTACACCTTC
J gene: TRBJ1-2
V gene: TRBV27
clone size: few
D gene: -

CDR3 protein: CASESGQVREAFF
CDR3 DNA: TGTGCCAGCGAAAGTGGCCAGGTCCGCGAAGCTTTCTTT
J gene: TRBJ1-1
V gene: TRBV2
clone size: few
D gene: -

CDR3 protein: CAIRSGGGSADTQYF
CDR3 DNA: TGTGCCATCCGTAGCGGGGGAGGTAGTGCAGATACGCAGTATTTT
J gene: TRBJ2-3
V gene: TRBV10-3
clone size: few
D gene: TRBD2

CDR3 protein: CASSYREETPPGEQFF
CDR3 DNA: TGTGCCAGCAGTTACCGGGAGGAGACTCCCCCAGGTGAGCAGTTCTTC
J gene: TRBJ2-1
V gene: TRBV6-2/TRBV6-3
clone size: -
D gene: TRBD2

CDR3 protein: CAISPGTDSRVVFF
CDR3 DNA: TGTGCCATCAGTCCTGGGACAGATTCCCGGGTTGTGTTCTTC
J gene: TRBJ2-1
V gene: TRBV10-3
clone size: few
D gene: TRBD1

CDR3 protein: CASTRGTADREQYF
CDR3 DNA: TGCGCCAGCACCAGGGGGACAGCCGATCGCGAGCAGTACTTC
J gene: TRBJ2-7
V gene: TRBV4-1
clone size: many
D gene: TRBD1

CDR3 protein: CASSESLGHGYTF
CDR3 DNA: TGCGCCAGCAGTGAGTCATTGGGGCATGGCTACACCTTC
J gene: TRBJ1-2
V gene: TRBV10-2
clone size: many
D gene: -

CDR3 protein: CASSLMALNTEAFF
CDR3 DNA: TGTGCCAGCAGCTTAATGGCCCTGAACACTGAAGCTTTCTTT
J gene: TRBJ1-1
V gene: TRBV7-9
clone size: -
D gene: -

CDR3 protein: CASSDPDSNTEAFF
CDR3 DNA: TGTGCCAGCAGTGACCCCGATTCGAACACTGAAGCTTTCTTT
J gene: TRBJ1-1
V gene: TRBV25-1
clone size: -
D gene: -

CDR3 protein: CSAVGGGSNTEAFF
CDR3 DNA: TGCAGTGCGGTCGGTGGCGGGTCGAACACTGAAGCTTTCTTT
J gene: TRBJ1-1
V gene: TRBV29-1
clone size: few
D gene: -